The sequence of this TCR beta chain was determined in a study of T cell clones after liver transplantation. Turning to the study itself: TCRbeta sequencing after a pre-transplant mixed lymphocyte reaction identified graft-donor-reactive clones, later tracked in post-transplant blood. Study results and limitations: A larger donor-reactive than third-party decline suggested partial antigen-specific deletion. A significant post-transplant drop in circulating graft-donor-reactive CD4 TCRbeta sequences occurred in most of the 8 subjects. Post-transplant time points were not standardized, so conclusions are preliminary.

The assay was immunoSEQ multiplex PCR, and TCRdb's table has in-frame clones only and misses some. The sample holds approximately 68,000 clones, about 80% seen once. The CDR3 loop spans 15 amino acids. V was pared by 6 bases and J by 1 base, with 16 bases between. Looked up from germline, CDR1 is WNHNN and CDR2 is SYGVQD (reference sequence). On this clone: Its antigen is currently unknown.

The sample was CD4+ T cells from blood, taken before liver transplant. The chain links TRBV10-1 to TRBJ2-7; D may correspond to TRBD1 or TRBD2 (5 bases each). The source of this sequence is a human donor who received a liver transplant. For the CDR3, the DNA is TGCGCCAGCAGCGCGACCGGGACGGCTTCCTACGAGCAGTACTTC. This translates into CASSATGTASYEQYF.